This TCR beta chain appears in the sequencing data of a study of breast tumors, draining lymph nodes, adjacent tissues (TCRdb year 2016). Study-level background: TCR beta repertoires were compared across tumor, adjacent nontumor tissue and axillary lymph nodes obtained from breast cancer patients. The study aimed to assess the relationships and possible T-cell exchange between tumor, surrounding tissue and draining lymph node repertoires in human breast cancer. Points the paper makes about the study in general: The conclusion that tumor T cells originate in lymph nodes was framed as consistent with a hypothesis rather than directly demonstrated. The data were considered consistent with most tumor T cells being derived from the lymph node and subsequently expanding within tumor tissue. The similarity between tumor and nontumor tissue repertoires was significantly greater in luminal-like breast cancer than in basal-like breast cancer. Tumors showed preferential V and J gene usage, and their T-cell repertoire diversity fell below that of lymph nodes yet above that of nontumor tissue.

The CDR3 holds 14 amino acids from the cysteine to the phenylalanine. The sequence is cut down to CDR3 DNA, 42 bases in frame from base 1. The sequencer listed for this sample is Illumina HiSeq 2000. Multiplex PCR amplification was used to build the TCR beta chain libraries. The amplified TCR beta chain products were analyzed by high-throughput sequencing. TCRdb reprocessing: public reads trimmed at Q25 with fastp, clones called with MiXCR, in-frame beta chains kept. Entries are consolidated by CDR3 protein sequence, retaining the most common genes and DNA. The sample table holds 12,000 or so distinct CDR3 sequences, of which 45% to 50% were seen once. Of the sample, about 38% falls within the top ten clones. Adjacent samples consisted of nontumor breast tissue surrounding the tumor. A word on this clonotype: This clone's antigen is unknown. The junction departs from germline at one end; a sequencing error may be responsible.

Sequencing used tumor-adjacent breast tissue. This receptor chain uses TRBV12-3 or TRBV12-4 and TRBJ1-5; TRBD1 agrees with 9 junctional bases. The TCR sequence derives from a female donor with breast cancer. Some clones in this sample may be carry-over from other donors' samples. The CDR3: CASSTTGGNQPQHF. The DNA is as follows: TGTGCCAGCAGTACCACAGGGGGCAACCAGCCCCAGCATTTT.